The 18 T cell receptor beta chains given below trace back to one sample, sequenced in a study of neurological immune-mediated disorders. TCRdb itself ran the 5' RACE reads through MiXCR, one entry per CDR3 protein. The data show roughly 60,000 distinct CDR3 sequences, around a tenth seen once. As for time point: longitudinal time-point 2. The specimen was PBMCs. The source is a man aged 30-40 years in good health.

Ten or more counts support this clonotype. The chain carries TRBV11-3 and TRBJ1-1; 7 positions agree with TRBD1. After removal of 5 bases from V and 1 base from J, the junction contained 13 bases not matched to a gene. The CDR3 spans 17 residues. Germline CDR1 and CDR2: SGHNT and YENEEA. As DNA, the CDR3 is TGTGCCAGCAGCACAGGGGTCGGGGGAGGACGGAACACTGAAGCTTTCTTT. Residues: CASSTGVGGGRNTEAFF.

This clonotype was seen many times. The chain links TRBV5-6 to TRBJ2-1, with D possibly TRBD2 on 6 matching bases. This CDR3 comprises 16 residues. Germline V gives CDR1 SGHDT, CDR2 YYEEEE. V dropped 7 bases and J dropped 9 bases, with 26 bases sitting between them. The CDR3 region is CASHSLQEGMGGEQFF. The CDR3 region has the DNA TGTGCCAGCCACTCCCTACAGGAGGGCATGGGTGGTGAGCAGTTCTTC.

This clonotype was seen ten or more times. The CDR3 DNA follows: TGTGCCAGCAGTACCCCCATAGCGGGAGGGAGCACAGATACGCAGTATTTT. It codes for CASSTPIAGGSTDTQYF. This chain connects TRBV28 to TRBJ2-3; 11 positions match TRBD2. Per germline, CDR1 MDHEN and CDR2 SYDVKM. V shed 5 bases and J 0 bases; nucleotides not matched to a gene: 7. This CDR3 spans 17 amino acids.

A few counts support this clonotype. V is TRBV6-6 and J is TRBJ2-7; D may match TRBD1 or TRBD2 (6 bases each). Germline-derived CDR1 and CDR2 are MNHNY and SVGAGI (reference sequence). This CDR3 is built from 17 residues. The V end was cut by 3 bases, the J end by 1 base, with 19 bases between. CDR3 in amino acids: CASSYSGGGGLSYEQYF. CDR3 nucleotide sequence: TGTGCCAGCAGTTATTCCGGGGGCGGAGGACTTTCCTACGAGCAGTACTTC.

The J gene is TRBJ2-2, the V gene TRBV19, with 8 bases matching TRBD2. The CDR3 sequence is 14 residues long. Germline trimming cut 6 bases from V and 1 base from J; bases unmatched to any gene: 1. Germline V gene data show CDR1 as LNHDA and CDR2 as SQIVND (reference sequence). In DNA form, the CDR3 reads TGTGCCAGTAGCGGGAGGGGGAACACCGGGGAGCTGTTTTTT. Amino acids: CASSGRGNTGELFF.

This clonotype was observed many times. The chain couples TRBV11-2 to TRBJ1-2, with no clear D. The germline gives CDR1 SGHAT, CDR2 FQNNGV. The CDR3 contains 12 residues. V was cut by 6 bases and J by 2 bases, with 7 bases left in between. The CDR3 here is CASSEINYGYTF. As DNA, the CDR3 is TGTGCCAGCAGTGAAATAAACTATGGCTACACCTTC.

This clonotype was seen ten or more times. The chain is built from TRBV4-1 and TRBJ2-1; TRBD2 might be the D (6 bases). This CDR3 comprises 17 residues. V was pared by 6 bases and J by 2 bases, with 20 bases between. The germline gives CDR1 MGHRA, CDR2 YSYEKL. The CDR3 coding sequence is TGCGCCAGCAGTCTAATCCAACGGGAGTTCACCTACAATGAGCAGTTCTTC. This gives the protein CASSLIQREFTYNEQFF.

This clonotype was observed at least ten times. This rearrangement joins TRBV20-1 to TRBJ1-5; possible D gene TRBD1, 6 bases. The germline V gene encodes CDR1 DFQATT and CDR2 SNEGSKA (reference sequence). V dropped 6 bases and J dropped 6 bases, with 12 bases sitting between them. The length of the CDR3 is 12 residues. CDR3 bases: TGCAGTGCCTCTCCAGGGGTTCAGCCCCAGCATTTT. Amino acid sequence: CSASPGVQPQHF.

This clonotype was counted many times. The chain couples TRBV5-1 to TRBJ2-7, with D perhaps matching TRBD1 (5 bases). Trimming removed 4 bases from V and 7 bases from J, with 12 bases in between. The germline CDR1 and CDR2 sequences are SGHRS and YFSETQ. The CDR3 loop spans 12 amino acids. CDR3 in amino acids: CASSADTLEQYF. The CDR3 DNA reads as TGCGCCAGCAGCGCGGACACTCTTGAGCAGTACTTC.

This clonotype was found many times. This rearrangement joins TRBV3-1 to TRBJ2-1, with 12 nucleotides matching TRBD2. The CDR3 contains 17 residues. Germline lookup yields CDR1 LGHDT and CDR2 YNNKEL (reference sequence). V gave up 1 base and J gave up 7 bases; unmatched junction bases: 8. CDR3 amino acids: CASSQVLAGGGWNEQFF. CDR3 DNA sequence: TGTGCCAGCAGCCAAGTCCTAGCGGGAGGGGGCTGGAATGAGCAGTTCTTC.

This clonotype occurred many times. The chain employs TRBV5-1 and TRBJ2-5; tentative D call: TRBD2 (6 bases). V lost 7 bases and J 1 base, leaving 11 bases between the germline ends. The CDR3 contains 13 residues. Germline V gene sequence: CDR1 SGHRS, CDR2 YFSETQ. The CDR3 region is CASVAELQETQYF. CDR3 nucleotides: TGCGCCAGCGTAGCGGAGCTCCAAGAGACCCAGTACTTC.

This clonotype has more than one count but fewer than ten. The chain links TRBV5-1 to TRBJ1-1, with D possibly TRBD1 on 5 matching bases. The CDR3 covers 15 residues. V was trimmed by 3 bases and J by 5 bases, leaving 17 bases between them. CDR1 is SGHRS and CDR2 is YFSETQ in the germline V gene. CDR3 in amino acids: CASSWFQGVKTEAFF. CDR3 bases: TGCGCCAGCAGCTGGTTCCAGGGTGTAAAAACTGAAGCTTTCTTT.

This clonotype was recorded many times. The V call is TRBV5-5, the J call TRBJ1-2, with a tentative D call TRBD1 (5 bases). V shed 0 bases and J shed 8 bases, with 17 bases lying between them. Germline loops: CDR1 SGHKS, CDR2 YYEKEE (reference sequence). The CDR3 has 15 amino acids. For the CDR3, the DNA is TGTGCCAGCAGCTTGGATGTGAGGGGAACGCGAGGCTACACCTTC. It encodes CASSLDVRGTRGYTF.

This clonotype was picked up many times. The chain links TRBV5-1 to TRBJ2-1, with 10 nucleotides matching TRBD1. The V gene's germline CDR1 is SGHRS and CDR2 YFSETQ. V was clipped by 4 bases and J by 6 bases; unmatched bases: 7. The CDR3 covers 15 residues. DNA of the CDR3: TGCGCCAGCAGCCTCGGACAGGGGGTCGGCAATGAGCAGTTCTTC. Amino acid sequence: CASSLGQGVGNEQFF.

This clonotype was detected many times. This chain's CDR3 is CATSREVTSVWFF. The DNA of the CDR3 is TGTGCCACCAGCAGAGAGGTGACTAGCGTTTGGTTCTTC. The rearrangement joins TRBV15 to TRBJ2-1; 8 bases fit TRBD2. V gave up 0 bases and J gave up 15 bases; unmatched junction bases: 7. This CDR3 spans 13 amino acids. CDR1 is LNHNV, CDR2 YYDKDF, per germline (reference sequence).

This clonotype was counted many times. The gene calls are TRBV3-1 and TRBJ2-7, with D perhaps assigned TRBD1 or TRBD2 (5 bases each). Trimming left V 5 bases short and J 3 bases short, with 20 bases between. The CDR3 length is 16 residues. The germline gives CDR1 LGHDT, CDR2 YNNKEL (reference sequence). The CDR3 loop is CASSGGLVERNYEQYF. CDR3 coding DNA: TGTGCCAGCAGCGGGGGTCTCGTGGAACGCAACTACGAGCAGTACTTC.

This clonotype was observed at least ten times. This chain joins TRBV2 and TRBJ2-1, with TRBD1 matching 8 bases. Trimming removed 7 bases from V and 8 bases from J; junction bases left unmatched: 10. Germline CDR1 SNHLY, CDR2 FYNNEI. This CDR3 contains 14 residues. Written as DNA, the CDR3 is TGTGCCAGCAAATTCGACAGGGGTGAGGATGAGCAGTTCTTC. Translating gives CASKFDRGEDEQFF.

This clonotype was observed many times. This rearrangement joins TRBV7-9 to TRBJ2-7; 8 positions match TRBD2. V was clipped by 2 bases and J by 0 bases; unmatched bases: 3. This CDR3 is 15 amino acids long. Germline V gene lookup returns CDR1 SEHNR and CDR2 FQNEAQ (reference sequence). The DNA of the CDR3 is TGTGCCAGCAGCTTATCGCTAGCGGGCTCCTACGAGCAGTACTTC. Protein product: CASSLSLAGSYEQYF.